The 29 T cell receptor beta chains below all came from one sample that was sequenced in a study of blood T cells in healthy people across ages (dated by TCRdb to between 2014 and 2016). The library was prepared using 5' RACE. The run used an Illumina HiSeq 2500. The second PCR ran for roughly 7 to 11 cycles and used a J-beta primer mix along with a sample-barcoded 5' primer. TCRdb redid the processing of the public reads, applying fastp at Q25 and MiXCR, and retained in-frame beta chains. Records with the same CDR3 protein are collapsed into one entry carrying the most frequent genes and DNA. Within this sample are 980,000 or so distinct CDR3 sequences, with roughly 50% of them counted one time only. The ten most abundant clones make up 13% of the sample. The specimen sequenced was blood. These receptors all come from a man aged 25 to 45 in good health.

This clonotype was seen ten or more times. V and J are TRBV14 and TRBJ2-1; TRBD2 matches at 7 bases. CDR3 length equals 14 residues. Germline V gene lookup returns CDR1 SGHDN and CDR2 FVKESK. J lost 9 bases, V lost 0 bases, and 5 bases had no gene match. The CDR3 DNA follows: TGTGCCAGCAGCCAAGAGGCTCGCGGGGGTGAGCAGTTCTTC. This codes for CASSQEARGGEQFF.

The V and J genes are TRBV4-1 and TRBJ2-4, with 9 bases fitting TRBD1. J was trimmed by 13 bases and V by 2 bases; bases with no gene match: 3. This CDR3 is 12 amino acids long. Germline CDR1 reads MGHRA; CDR2 reads YSYEKL. The CDR3 DNA follows: TGCGCCAGCAGCCAACTACAGGGGGCGCAGTACTTC. Translated, it gives CASSQLQGAQYF.

The chain links TRBV20-1 to TRBJ2-7; no reliable D call. Germline V gene sequence: CDR1 DFQATT, CDR2 SNEGSKA (reference sequence). The CDR3 runs to 14 residues. Trimming removed 3 bases from V and 1 base from J, with 13 bases in between. CDR3 residues: CSARILQVSYEQYF. CDR3 nucleotide sequence: TGCAGTGCTAGGATACTCCAGGTTTCCTACGAGCAGTACTTC.

The chain recombines TRBV2 with TRBJ1-1; D unclear. Trimming shortened V by 0 bases and J by 0 bases, and 5 bases separated the two germline ends. The CDR3 is made up of 14 amino acids. Looked up from germline, CDR1 is SNHLY and CDR2 is FYNNEI. DNA of the CDR3: TGTGCCAGCAGTGAAGCAGGGATGAACACTGAAGCTTTCTTT. The encoded protein is CASSEAGMNTEAFF.

This clonotype has at least ten counts. The chain has TRBV29-1 and TRBJ2-1, with D tentatively TRBD2 (5 bases). Per the germline V gene, CDR1 is SQVTM and CDR2 is ANQGSEA. Trimming stripped 8 bases from V and 8 bases from J, with 13 bases between. This CDR3 region has 11 residues. The CDR3 nucleotides read TGCAGCTCTCTAGGCGGGTATGAGCAGTTCTTC. This codes for CSSLGGYEQFF.

V gene TRBV20-1 combines with J gene TRBJ2-1; D is uncertain. Trimming pared 3 bases from V and 8 bases from J, leaving 14 bases between. Germline assignment: CDR1 DFQATT and CDR2 SNEGSKA (reference sequence). The CDR3 extends over 13 amino acids. Here the CDR3 reads CSASAPTGDEQFF. In nucleotides, the CDR3 is TGCAGTGCTAGTGCCCCGACTGGGGATGAGCAGTTCTTC.

On this clonotype: At one end the junction does not follow the germline gene, possibly because of a read error. The chain has TRBV11-2 and TRBJ1-2; tentatively, D is TRBD1 (6 bases). Germline lookup yields CDR1 SGHAT and CDR2 FQNNGV. The length of the CDR3 is 16 residues. The CDR3 here is CASGKGPDRTNYGCTF. In DNA form, the CDR3 reads TGTGCCAGCGGCAAAGGTCCGGACAGAACTAACTATGGCTGCACCTTC.

The gene calls are TRBV4-1 and TRBJ2-4; maybe TRBD1 (6 bases). CDR1 and CDR2 (germline): MGHRA, YSYEKL. The CDR3 is 15 residues long. Trimming cost V 4 bases and J 5 bases, with 15 bases left between them. The CDR3, as DNA: TGCGCCAGCAGCCGGGGTGGGGACACGGAAAACATTCAGTACTTC. Translated, it gives CASSRGGDTENIQYF.

This clonotype was detected only a few times. This chain joins TRBV10-3 and TRBJ2-1, with 7 bases fitting TRBD2. Germline CDR1 reads ENHRY; CDR2 reads SYGVKD. The V and J ends lost 3 bases and 10 bases, in that order; junction bases with no gene match: 6. CDR3 length: 13 amino acids. CDR3 sequence (DNA): TGTGCCATCAGTGATCCACTAGCGCGGGAGCAGTTCTTC. This codes for CAISDPLAREQFF.

This clonotype was found a few times. The CDR3 protein is CASSWAGAADTQYF. As DNA, the CDR3 is TGTGCCAGCAGTTGGGCGGGGGCTGCAGATACGCAGTATTTT. The V call is TRBV27, the J call TRBJ2-3; tentative D call: TRBD2 (7 bases). Germline V gene lookup returns CDR1 MNHEY and CDR2 SMNVEV (reference sequence). Trimming removed 4 bases at V and 4 bases at J, with 12 bases between. This CDR3 comprises 14 residues.

The table lists this clonotype with a few counts. The gene calls are TRBV4-3 and TRBJ2-1; D is possibly TRBD1 or TRBD2 (5 bases each). Germline V lookup: CDR1 LGHNA, CDR2 YSLEER. V lost 0 bases, J lost 4 bases, and 19 bases lay in between. The CDR3 is made up of 18 amino acids. The CDR3 sequence: CASSQEGTANHRYNEQFF. CDR3 coding DNA: TGCGCCAGCAGCCAAGAGGGGACCGCGAACCACCGTTACAATGAGCAGTTCTTC.

This rearrangement joins TRBV6-2 or TRBV6-3 to TRBJ2-1; the D gene is possibly TRBD2 (6 bases). Germline loops: CDR1 MNHEY, CDR2 SVGEGT. CDR3 size: 16 residues. Trimming took 0 bases from V and 11 from J, leaving 20 bases between them. CDR3 coding DNA: TGTGCCAGCAGTTACTCCGGGACTTCCTTCGAAACCCAGCAGTTCTTC. This translates into CASSYSGTSFETQQFF.

Regarding this clonotype: A clone one base away is much larger, so this may be a read error. The gene calls are TRBV29-1 and TRBJ2-7, with D tentatively TRBD1 (6 bases). The CDR3 is 17 amino acids. CDR1 and CDR2 from the germline V gene are SQVTM and ANQGSEA. V lost 7 bases and J lost 0, with 25 bases in between. The CDR3 sequence: CSGTRNSRGQSSYEQYF. For the CDR3, the DNA is TGCAGCGGTACCCGGAATTCCAGGGGTCAGAGCTCCTACGAGCAGTACTTC.

The chain joins TRBV12-3 or TRBV12-4 to TRBJ2-2; D remains ambiguous. The CDR3 sequence is 15 residues long. V dropped 2 bases and J dropped 5 bases, with 12 bases sitting between them. The CDR3 here is CASSLMELGTGELFF. DNA for the CDR3: TGTGCCAGCAGTTTAATGGAGCTGGGGACCGGGGAGCTGTTTTTT.

The V and J genes are TRBV27 and TRBJ2-5, with 7 nucleotides matching TRBD1. V was pared by 6 bases and J by 5 bases, with 15 bases of the junction left unmatched. CDR3 length equals 16 residues. CDR1 and CDR2 from the germline V gene are MNHEY and SMNVEV (reference sequence). This CDR3 is CASSSPSTGLRETQYF. DNA of the CDR3: TGTGCCAGCAGCTCCCCCTCGACAGGGTTGAGGGAGACCCAGTACTTC.

The chain links TRBV2 to TRBJ2-5; no clear D. This CDR3 comprises 12 residues. Germline loops: CDR1 SNHLY, CDR2 FYNNEI. Trimming took off 7 bases at V and 0 bases at J, with 6 bases between the two ends. CDR3 amino acids: CASKGNQETQYF. The CDR3 nucleotides are TGTGCCAGCAAGGGCAACCAAGAGACCCAGTACTTC.

The gene calls are TRBV20-1 and TRBJ2-3, with 7 bases aligning to TRBD1. Per germline, CDR1 DFQATT and CDR2 SNEGSKA (reference sequence). V trimming: 6 bases; J trimming: 1 base; junction bases outside the gene matches: 7. The CDR3 totals 14 residues. CDR3 DNA: TGCAGTGCGAACACAGGGGTTGGCACAGATACGCAGTATTTT. It yields the protein CSANTGVGTDTQYF.

This clonotype appeared a few times. The chain combines TRBV7-3 with TRBJ2-1; D ambiguous. The V gene lost 4 bases and the J gene lost 2 bases, with 12 bases spanning the gap. Germline CDR1 SGHTA, CDR2 FQGTGA. CDR3 length equals 15 residues. The CDR3 loop is CASSSEAQPYNEQFF. The CDR3, as DNA: TGTGCCAGCAGCTCTGAGGCGCAGCCCTACAATGAGCAGTTCTTC.

The rearrangement joins TRBV12-3 or TRBV12-4 to TRBJ2-2, with 11 bases identical to TRBD2. The CDR3 length is 17 residues. V dropped 6 bases and J dropped 8; count of bases not matched to a gene: 14. The CDR3 loop is CASRSLAGGPLGGELFF. Written as DNA, the CDR3 is TGTGCCAGCAGATCCCTAGCGGGGGGCCCTCTCGGAGGGGAGCTGTTTTTT.

To note about this clonotype: The germline gene is not matched at one end of the junction; a read error may be the cause. CDR3 in amino acids: CASSLEGQPHNKQFF. CDR3 nucleotides: TGTGCCAGCAGCTTAGAGGGACAGCCTCACAATAAGCAGTTCTTC. V and J are TRBV7-2 and TRBJ2-1; 7 bases fit TRBD1. Germline V gene sequence: CDR1 SGHTA, CDR2 FQGNSA. CDR3 length: 15 residues.

In this sample, this clonotype turned up a few times. The DNA of the CDR3 is TGCGCCAGCAGCCAAGGTGGACAGGGATTGGCTTACAATGAGCAGTTCTTC. Amino acid sequence: CASSQGGQGLAYNEQFF. The chain uses TRBV4-3 and TRBJ2-1; 8 bases agree with TRBD1. Germline CDR1 LGHNA, CDR2 YSLEER. The CDR3 is made up of 17 amino acids. V shed 1 base, J shed 4 bases, and the junction held 9 bases outside the gene matches.

This clonotype was found a few times. The chain joins TRBV6-5 to TRBJ1-5; 8 positions match TRBD1. Per the germline V gene, CDR1 is MNHEY and CDR2 is SVGAGI. Unmatched junction bases numbered 7, after V lost 4 bases and J lost 5 bases. This CDR3 is built from 15 residues. This CDR3 is CASSSGQGEYQPQHF. Written as DNA, the CDR3 is TGTGCCAGCAGTTCCGGACAGGGTGAATATCAGCCCCAGCATTTT.

The chain employs TRBV20-1 and TRBJ1-1; 7 nucleotides line up with TRBD1. Germline lookup yields CDR1 DFQATT and CDR2 SNEGSKA (reference sequence). V trimming: 6 bases; J trimming: 6 bases; junction bases outside the gene matches: 7. The CDR3 spans 12 residues. In DNA form, the CDR3 reads TGCAGTGCCCCGCCAGGGGGAGCTGAAGCTTTCTTT. Its translation is CSAPPGGAEAFF.

The chain employs TRBV7-2 and TRBJ2-7; TRBD2 might be the D (5 bases). Germline loops: CDR1 SGHTA, CDR2 FQGNSA. V dropped 5 bases and J dropped 4 bases, with 12 bases sitting between them. The length of the CDR3 is 13 residues. In DNA form, the CDR3 reads TGTGCCAGCAGCCCATACGGGGTTTACGAGCAGTACTTC. It is translated as CASSPYGVYEQYF. Together with reference TRBV7-2 and TRBJ2-7, the CDR3 gives the full variable domain: GAGVSQSPSNKVTEKGKDVELRCDPISGHTALYWYRQSLGQGLEFLIYFQGNSAPDKSGLPSDRFSAERTGGSVSTLTIQRTQQEDSAVYLCASSPYGVYEQYFGPGTRLTVT.

As for this clonotype: A much larger clonotype is one base distant, so this may be a read error. The V call is TRBV10-2, the J call TRBJ2-1; 12 bases are shared with TRBD2. The germline gives CDR1 WSHSY, CDR2 SAAADI. The CDR3 is 15 amino acids. As DNA, the CDR3 is TGCGTCAGCAGATCTAGCGGGGGGGTGGACAATGAGCAGTTCTTC. Translation gives CVSRSSGGVDNEQFF.

This clonotype was recorded once. The chain carries TRBV25-1 and TRBJ1-1, with TRBD1 matching over 7 bases. The CDR3 runs 14 residues. Germline values: CDR1 MGHDK, CDR2 SYGVNS. The J segment lost 10 bases and the V segment lost 2 bases, leaving 10 bases of the junction unmatched. The CDR3 region has the DNA TGTGCCAGCAGTGAAGCCGGGACAGCGTTTATAGCTTTCTTT. Amino acid sequence: CASSEAGTAFIAFF. Drawing the rest from reference TRBV25-1 and TRBJ1-1, the complete variable domain is EADIYQTPRYLVIGTGKKITLECSQTMGHDKMYWYQQDPGMELHLIHYSYGVNSTEKGDLSSESTVSRIRTEHFPLTLESARPSHTSQYLCASSEAGTAFIAFFGQGTRLTVV.

This chain connects TRBV3-1 to TRBJ2-1; 9 bases align to TRBD1. The J segment lost 9 bases and the V segment lost 3 bases, leaving 9 bases of the junction unmatched. Germline assignment: CDR1 LGHDT and CDR2 YNNKEL (reference sequence). CDR3 length equals 15 residues. The DNA of the CDR3 is TGTGCCAGCAGCCAGCCGGGACAGGGTCTTATTGAGCAGTTCTTC. It yields the protein CASSQPGQGLIEQFF.

The genes are TRBV29-1 and TRBJ2-7; possibly TRBD1 for D (6 bases). Deletions cut 0 bases from V and 1 base from J, with 10 bases between. This CDR3 is built from 14 residues. In germline, CDR1 is SQVTM, CDR2 ANQGSEA. This CDR3 reads CSVEDRGESYEQYF. For the CDR3, the DNA is TGCAGCGTTGAAGACAGGGGTGAGTCCTACGAGCAGTACTTC.

This clonotype was recorded at least ten times. One junction end does not reproduce the germline sequence, and a read error may be involved. This chain uses TRBV12-3 or TRBV12-4 with TRBJ2-2; the match to TRBD2 covers 7 bases. The CDR3 sequence is 14 residues long. DNA for the CDR3: TGTGCCAGCAGCTTAGCGGGGAACACCGGGGAGCTGTTTTTT. Protein product: CASSLAGNTGELFF.